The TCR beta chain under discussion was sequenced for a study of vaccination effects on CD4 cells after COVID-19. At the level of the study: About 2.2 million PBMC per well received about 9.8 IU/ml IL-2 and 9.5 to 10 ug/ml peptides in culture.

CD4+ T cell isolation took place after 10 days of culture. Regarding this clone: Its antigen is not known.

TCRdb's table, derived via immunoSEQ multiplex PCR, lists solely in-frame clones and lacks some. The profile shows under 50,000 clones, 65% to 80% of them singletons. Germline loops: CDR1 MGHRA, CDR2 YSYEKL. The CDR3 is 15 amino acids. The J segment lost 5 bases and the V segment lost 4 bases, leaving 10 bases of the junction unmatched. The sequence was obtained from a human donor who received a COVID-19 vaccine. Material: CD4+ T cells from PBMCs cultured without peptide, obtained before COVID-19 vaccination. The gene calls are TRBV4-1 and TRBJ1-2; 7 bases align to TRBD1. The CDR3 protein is CASSPRQGLWYGYTF. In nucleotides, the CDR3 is TGCGCCAGCAGCCCTCGACAGGGTCTTTGGTATGGCTACACCTTC.